One sample yielded the 28 T cell receptor beta chains listed below, sequenced in a study of T cells in Graves' hyperthyroidism and ophthalmopathy. Authors of the study amplified TCR beta CDR3 regions from RNA transcripts. First-round RT-PCR targeting the TCR CDR3 was performed with the HTBI primer set. TCRdb used MiXCR to reprocess the multiplex PCR reads, holding one entry per CDR3 protein. The data contain over 650,000 distinct CDR3 sequences, over 40% of them singletons. Sample: peripheral blood or thyroid tissue (not recorded which). The receptors shown here come from an adult man with Graves' disease, either hyperthyroidism or ophthalmopathy (not recorded which).

The chain couples TRBV6-5 to TRBJ2-7, with a tentative D call TRBD1 (7 bases). This CDR3 is 13 amino acids long. V was cut by 4 bases and J by 6 bases, with 13 bases left in between. Germline CDR1 reads MNHEY; CDR2 reads SVGAGI. The CDR3 region is CASSLEGAAEQYF. For the CDR3, the DNA is TGTGCCAGCAGTTTGGAGGGGGCCGCCGAGCAGTACTTC.

The CDR3 DNA sequence: TGTGCCATCAGCGATGGCCGACAGGGGGAAGGTGGCTACACCTTC. Its protein product is CAISDGRQGEGGYTF. V gene TRBV10-3 combines with J gene TRBJ1-2; 9 bases align to TRBD1. Germline trimming cut 6 bases from V and 7 bases from J; bases unmatched to any gene: 12. Germline V gene data show CDR1 as ENHRY and CDR2 as SYGVKD. The length of the CDR3 is 15 residues.

This sequence joins TRBV7-3 and TRBJ1-1; 7 bases fit TRBD1. V shed 5 bases and J 5 bases; nucleotides not matched to a gene: 11. The CDR3 length is 15 residues. Germline loops: CDR1 SGHTA, CDR2 FQGTGA. CDR3 in DNA: TGTGCCAGCAGCCGCCCGACAGGGTTGGGGACTGAAGCTTTCTTT. Translated: CASSRPTGLGTEAFF. The entire variable domain, with the rest obtained from reference TRBV7-3 and TRBJ1-1, is as follows: GAGVSQTPSNKVTEKGKYVELRCDPISGHTALYWYRQSLGQGPEFLIYFQGTGAADDSGLPNDRFFAVRPEGSVSTLKIQRTERGDSAVYLCASSRPTGLGTEAFFGQGTRLTVV.

CDR3 DNA: TGTGCCAGCAGCTTAGTGGACGGATACACTGAAGCTTTCTTT. This codes for CASSLVDGYTEAFF. The J gene is TRBJ1-1, the V gene TRBV11-2; D gene ambiguous. This CDR3 has 14 residues. From germline, CDR1 is SGHAT and CDR2 FQNNGV. Trimming pared 1 base from V and 3 bases from J, leaving 9 bases between.

The chain uses TRBV2 and TRBJ1-5, with TRBD1 identical over 8 bases. The CDR3 sequence is 17 residues long. Trimming took 6 bases from V and 6 from J; bases not matched to a gene: 16. The germline gives CDR1 SNHLY, CDR2 FYNNEI. Here the CDR3 DNA reads TGTGCCAGCAGCGATTGGGCGACAGGGGATGAGTTTCAGCCCCAGCATTTT. Amino acids: CASSDWATGDEFQPQHF.

This clonotype was counted at least ten times. The chain's CDR3 is CATTPSRQGGQETQYF. For the CDR3, the DNA is TGTGCCACCACCCCATCCCGACAGGGGGGACAAGAGACCCAGTACTTC. The rearrangement uses TRBV15 and TRBJ2-5; 9 nucleotides line up with TRBD1. The CDR3 contains 16 residues. Trimming at V came to 7 bases and at J to 2 bases, leaving 11 bases not matched to a gene. The germline V gene has CDR1 LNHNV and CDR2 YYDKDF (reference sequence).

In this sample, this clonotype turned up a few times. The V gene is TRBV7-2, the J gene TRBJ1-2; D perhaps matches TRBD1 (5 bases). Per germline, CDR1 SGHTA and CDR2 FQGNSA. V was clipped by 2 bases and J by 6 bases, with 10 bases between them. The CDR3 runs 13 residues. CDR3 DNA sequence: TGTGCCAGCAGCTTAATTGAGGGGCATGGCTACACCTTC. Protein product: CASSLIEGHGYTF.

Notes on this clonotype: Without the conserved terminal phenylalanine or tryptophan, this CDR3 likely stems from a read error. This chain connects TRBV5-1 to TRBJ1-2, with D maybe TRBD1 (5 bases). The CDR3 extends over 15 amino acids. Per germline, CDR1 SGHRS and CDR2 YFSETQ. V dropped 4 bases and J dropped 2 bases, with 15 bases sitting between them. The CDR3 DNA follows: TGCGCCAGCAGCCCGGGGGATCGGCCAAACTATGGCTACACCCTC. It is translated as CASSPGDRPNYGYTL.

This sequence joins TRBV15 and TRBJ2-5; TRBD1 might be the D (5 bases). Germline-derived CDR1 and CDR2 are LNHNV and YYDKDF (reference sequence). CDR3 size: 15 residues. The V gene lost 3 bases and the J gene lost 3 bases, with 14 bases spanning the gap. The CDR3 spells CATSSIRQLEETQYF. The CDR3, as DNA: TGTGCCACCAGCAGCATTCGACAGCTGGAAGAGACCCAGTACTTC.

The genes are TRBV9 and TRBJ1-6; 9 positions match TRBD1. Per germline, CDR1 SGDLS and CDR2 YYNGEE. V gave up 2 bases and J gave up 6 bases; unmatched junction bases: 6. The CDR3 spans 16 residues. The CDR3 loop reads CASSVIPGQGNSPLHF. The CDR3 nucleotides are TGTGCCAGCAGCGTTATCCCGGGACAGGGTAATTCACCCCTCCACTTT.

The rearrangement joins TRBV6-5 to TRBJ1-5; D is uncertain. The CDR3 spans 15 residues. Deletions cut 4 bases from V and 3 bases from J, with 13 bases between. The germline CDR1 and CDR2 sequences are MNHEY and SVGAGI. Here the CDR3 reads CASSSRAGNNQPQHF. The CDR3 DNA sequence: TGTGCCAGCAGTTCCCGAGCCGGGAACAATCAGCCCCAGCATTTT.

This clonotype came up a few times. The gene calls are TRBV10-2 and TRBJ1-2; 11 nucleotides align to TRBD1. Germline trimming cut 7 bases from V and 7 bases from J; bases unmatched to any gene: 11. CDR1 and CDR2 from the germline V gene are WSHSY and SAAADI. This CDR3 region has 15 residues. Here the CDR3 reads CASIGQGARGSGYTF. CDR3 nucleotide sequence: TGCGCCAGCATCGGACAGGGGGCTAGAGGGAGTGGCTACACCTTC.

Notes on this clonotype: The junction does not match germline at one end; this may be a read error. This chain uses TRBV7-9 with TRBJ2-5; D gene ambiguous. Germline assignment: CDR1 SEHNR and CDR2 FQNEAQ (reference sequence). This CDR3 has 14 amino acids. CDR3 in amino acids: CASSQVLLLETQYF. In DNA, the CDR3 is TGCGCCAGCAGCCAAGTTCTCCTGCTGGAGACCCAGTACTTC.

At least ten counts were recorded for this clonotype. This chain links TRBV7-9 with TRBJ1-5; TRBD1 matches at 7 bases. Trimming removed 1 base from V and 3 bases from J; junction bases left unmatched: 9. Germline V gene lookup returns CDR1 SEHNR and CDR2 FQNEAQ (reference sequence). This CDR3 has 17 amino acids. The CDR3 protein is CASSLGRGRKDNQPQHF. The CDR3 region has the DNA TGTGCCAGCAGCTTAGGTAGGGGGCGTAAGGACAATCAGCCCCAGCATTTT. Full variable domain (rest looked up from reference TRBV7-9 and TRBJ1-5): DTGVSQNPRHKITKRGQNVTFRCDPISEHNRLYWYRQTLGQGPEFLTYFQNEAQLEKSRLLSDRFSAERPKGSFSTLEIQRTEQGDSAMYLCASSLGRGRKDNQPQHFGDGTRLSIL.

This clonotype has a count of ten or more. The chain couples TRBV29-1 to TRBJ1-2; 7 positions agree with TRBD1. This CDR3 has 11 amino acids. The V and J ends lost 3 bases and 7 bases, in that order; junction bases with no gene match: 2. CDR1 is SQVTM, CDR2 ANQGSEA, per germline. The CDR3 region is CSVEAGGGYTF. CDR3 coding DNA: TGCAGCGTTGAGGCAGGGGGTGGCTACACCTTC.

Many counts were recorded for this clonotype. V usage is TRBV20-1 and J usage is TRBJ1-6; no clear D. The germline CDR1 and CDR2 sequences are DFQATT and SNEGSKA (reference sequence). The length of the CDR3 is 12 residues. V shed 6 bases and J shed 7 bases, with 10 bases lying between them. The CDR3 loop is CSAKERNSPLHF. CDR3 in DNA: TGCAGTGCAAAAGAACGGAATTCACCCCTCCACTTT.

This clonotype was detected many times. The chain combines TRBV7-9 with TRBJ2-5, with D perhaps TRBD1 (5 bases). This CDR3 spans 14 amino acids. Trimming took off 5 bases at V and 2 bases at J, with 12 bases between the two ends. Germline values: CDR1 SEHNR, CDR2 FQNEAQ (reference sequence). CDR3 in DNA: TGTGCCAGCAGCCTGGACATGGATCAAGAGACCCAGTACTTC. This codes for CASSLDMDQETQYF.

Regarding this clonotype: A read error is possible here, since a much larger clone lies one base away. The V call is TRBV15, the J call TRBJ1-5; D unclear. Trimming cost V 0 bases and J 6 bases, with 12 bases left between them. CDR3 length: 15 residues. Germline CDR1 reads LNHNV; CDR2 reads YYDKDF (reference sequence). The CDR3 DNA reads as TGTGCCACCAGCAGAGATATAACAGAGATTCAGCCCCAGCATTTT. Amino acids: CATSRDITEIQPQHF.

This clonotype has ten or more counts. The genes are TRBV5-1 and TRBJ2-2, with 7 bases aligning to TRBD1. This CDR3 spans 15 amino acids. The germline V gene has CDR1 SGHRS and CDR2 YFSETQ. Trimming at V came to 0 bases and at J to 4 bases, leaving 3 bases not matched to a gene. This CDR3 reads CASSLGTGVTGELFF. CDR3 coding DNA: TGCGCCAGCAGCTTGGGGACAGGAGTCACCGGGGAGCTGTTTTTT.

This clonotype was recorded at least ten times. The chain employs TRBV9 and TRBJ1-5; perhaps TRBD1 as D (5 bases). Between the trimmed V and J ends, which lost 1 base and 7 bases, there was a span of 12 bases. CDR3 length: 14 amino acids. Germline assignment: CDR1 SGDLS and CDR2 YYNGEE. The CDR3 nucleotides read TGTGCCAGCAGCGTACAGGAAAGGGGCCAGCCCCAGCATTTT. This gives the protein CASSVQERGQPQHF.

The table lists this clonotype with many counts. The chain links TRBV20-1 to TRBJ1-5, with no clear D. The V gene lost 3 bases and the J gene lost 0 bases, with 6 bases spanning the gap. There are 13 residues in the CDR3. CDR1 is DFQATT, CDR2 SNEGSKA, per germline (reference sequence). CDR3 coding DNA: TGCAGTGCTAGTCTGGCTAGCAATCAGCCCCAGCATTTT. It encodes CSASLASNQPQHF.

The chain carries TRBV19 and TRBJ1-1; D ambiguous. The CDR3 extends over 14 amino acids. Trimming left V 6 bases short and J 6 bases short, with 17 bases between. Per the germline V gene, CDR1 is LNHDA and CDR2 is SQIVND (reference sequence). Here the CDR3 reads CASRAPEVSAEAFF. The DNA for the CDR3 is TGTGCCAGTAGGGCCCCCGAGGTCAGCGCTGAAGCTTTCTTT.

This clonotype showed up just a few times. The chain joins TRBV20-1 to TRBJ2-7, with D perhaps TRBD1 (6 bases). Germline V gene sequence: CDR1 DFQATT, CDR2 SNEGSKA (reference sequence). V lost 3 bases to trimming and J lost 0 bases, with 9 bases between them. The CDR3 length is 13 residues. CDR3 amino acids: CSASDRSSYEQYF. The CDR3, as DNA: TGCAGTGCTAGCGACAGGAGCTCCTACGAGCAGTACTTC.

The CDR3, as DNA: TGTGCCACCAGTGACCATCAGGACGGGAGGGTAGAGACCCAGTACTTC. Protein product: CATSDHQDGRVETQYF. The rearrangement links TRBV24-1 to TRBJ2-5; 8 bases fit TRBD2. The CDR3 is made up of 16 amino acids. From germline, CDR1 is KGHDR and CDR2 SFDVKD. With 4 bases clipped from V and 4 bases from J, the junction kept 10 bases outside the gene matches.

In this sample, this clonotype turned up many times. This chain joins TRBV5-1 and TRBJ1-1, with 7 bases aligning to TRBD1. This CDR3 comprises 16 residues. Germline lookup yields CDR1 SGHRS and CDR2 YFSETQ. The V gene end was trimmed by 2 bases and the J gene end by 1 base; junction bases not matched to a gene: 8. The CDR3 DNA reads TGCGCCAGCAGCTTTCAATTAAACAGGGGGAACACTGAAGCTTTCTTT. This sequence encodes CASSFQLNRGNTEAFF. Filled out from reference TRBV5-1 and TRBJ1-1, the complete variable domain reads KAGVTQTPRYLIKTRGQQVTLSCSPISGHRSVSWYQQTPGQGLQFLFEYFSETQRNKGNFPGRFSGRQFSNSRSEMNVSTLELGDSALYLCASSFQLNRGNTEAFFGQGTRLTVV.

This clonotype has at least ten counts. The J gene is TRBJ2-7, the V gene TRBV2; 8 nucleotides line up with TRBD1. Germline V gene sequence: CDR1 SNHLY, CDR2 FYNNEI. The CDR3 has 14 amino acids. After removal of 4 bases from V and 0 bases from J, the junction contained 2 bases not matched to a gene. This CDR3 is CASSGTGSSYEQYF. The CDR3 coding sequence is TGTGCCAGCAGTGGGACAGGGAGCTCCTACGAGCAGTACTTC.

This chain links TRBV29-1 with TRBJ1-2; 10 positions match TRBD1. The germline CDR1 and CDR2 sequences are SQVTM and ANQGSEA. The V gene end was trimmed by 8 bases and the J gene end by 8 bases; junction bases not matched to a gene: 8. The CDR3 length is 12 residues. This CDR3 is CSSTGTGVGYTF. In DNA, the CDR3 is TGCAGCAGTACCGGGACAGGGGTCGGCTACACCTTC.

This clonotype was seen at least ten times. The chain combines TRBV24-1 with TRBJ1-5; D ambiguous. This CDR3 is built from 15 residues. Per the germline V gene, CDR1 is KGHDR and CDR2 is SFDVKD. V was pared by 6 bases and J by 1 base, with 12 bases between. CDR3 sequence reads: CATSRSGGSNQPQHF. CDR3 DNA sequence: TGTGCCACCAGTCGGAGTGGAGGGAGCAATCAGCCCCAGCATTTT.